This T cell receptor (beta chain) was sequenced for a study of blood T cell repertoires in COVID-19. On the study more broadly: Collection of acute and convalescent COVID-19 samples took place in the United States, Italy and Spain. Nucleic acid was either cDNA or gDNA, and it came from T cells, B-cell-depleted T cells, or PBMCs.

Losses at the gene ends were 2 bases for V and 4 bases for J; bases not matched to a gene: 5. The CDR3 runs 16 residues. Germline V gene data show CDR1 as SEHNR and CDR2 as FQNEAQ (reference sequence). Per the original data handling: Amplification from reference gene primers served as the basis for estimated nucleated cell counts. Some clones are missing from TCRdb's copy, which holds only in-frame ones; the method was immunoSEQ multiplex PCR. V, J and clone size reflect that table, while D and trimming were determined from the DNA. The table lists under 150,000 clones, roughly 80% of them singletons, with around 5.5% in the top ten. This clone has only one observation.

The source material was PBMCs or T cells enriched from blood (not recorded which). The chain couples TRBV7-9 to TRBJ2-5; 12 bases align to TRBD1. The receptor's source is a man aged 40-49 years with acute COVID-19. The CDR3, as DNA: TGTGCCAGCAGCTTAACCGGGACAGGGGGCATAGAGACCCAGTACTTC. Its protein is CASSLTGTGGIETQYF.